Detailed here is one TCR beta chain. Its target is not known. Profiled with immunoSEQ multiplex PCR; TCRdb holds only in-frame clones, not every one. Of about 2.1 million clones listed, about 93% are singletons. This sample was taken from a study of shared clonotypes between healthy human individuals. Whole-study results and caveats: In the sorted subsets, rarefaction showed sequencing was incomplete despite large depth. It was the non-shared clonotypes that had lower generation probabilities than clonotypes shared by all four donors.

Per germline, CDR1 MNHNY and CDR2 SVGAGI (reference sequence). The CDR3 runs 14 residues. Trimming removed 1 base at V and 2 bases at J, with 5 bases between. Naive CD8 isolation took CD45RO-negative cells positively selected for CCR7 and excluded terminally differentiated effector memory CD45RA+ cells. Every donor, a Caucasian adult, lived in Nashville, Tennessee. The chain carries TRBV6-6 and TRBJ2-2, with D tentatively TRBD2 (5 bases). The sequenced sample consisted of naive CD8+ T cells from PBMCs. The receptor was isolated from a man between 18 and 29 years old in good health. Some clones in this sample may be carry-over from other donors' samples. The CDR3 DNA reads TGTGCCAGCAGTTACTGGACTAACACCGGGGAGCTGTTTTTT. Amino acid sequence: CASSYWTNTGELFF.